This T cell receptor beta chain was sequenced for a study of T cells in Graves' hyperthyroidism and ophthalmopathy. In regard to this clonotype: What it recognizes is unknown.

The CDR3 regions of TCR beta were amplified from RNA transcripts. The HTBI set primed first-round TCR CDR3 RT-PCR. TCRdb fed the multiplex PCR reads into MiXCR, producing one record per CDR3 protein. The table lists over 650,000 distinct CDR3 sequences, 40% to 55% of them singletons. Study-level points and caveats: Most thyroid-expanded clonotypes above 0.001 were also found in blood. For ophthalmopathy, model prediction preceded onset by a median roughly 6.5 months.

Uncontrolled infection, other autoimmune disease, pregnancy and lactation each barred patients from inclusion. Clinical symptoms, serum thyroxine and TRAb, thyroid ultrasound and orbital computed tomography together formed the diagnostic basis. Per germline, CDR1 LNHNV and CDR2 YYDKDF (reference sequence). V lost 0 bases to trimming and J lost 5 bases, with 8 bases between them. There are 14 residues in the CDR3. The sequencing sample was made of peripheral blood or thyroid tissue (not recorded which). The TCR sequence derives from an adult man with Graves' disease, either hyperthyroidism or ophthalmopathy (not recorded which). The V gene is TRBV15, the J gene TRBJ1-5, with D unclear. CDR3: CATSREFGHQPQHF. The CDR3 nucleotides are TGTGCCACCAGCAGAGAATTTGGGCATCAGCCCCAGCATTTT.